Each of the 12 T cell receptor beta chains below was sequenced from the same sample in a study of identical twins. MiXCR, run by TCRdb on the 5' RACE reads, gives a single entry per CDR3 protein. The sample includes under 900,000 distinct CDR3 sequences, 12% of them seen just once. The same sample was also used in a study of yellow fever vaccine responses in identical twins.

Sequences were obtained from PBMCs. The receptors were gathered from a woman aged 18-35 years in good health.

This clonotype was seen a handful of times. V and J are TRBV12-3 or TRBV12-4 and TRBJ2-3, with D hard to call. The CDR3 length is 16 residues. Trimming took 1 base from V and 0 from J, leaving 11 bases between them. As DNA, the CDR3 is TGTGCCAGCAGTTTAGGTACGCCAGCTAGCACAGATACGCAGTATTTT. Translating it yields CASSLGTPASTDTQYF.

The CDR3 here is CATSYSTYNEQFF. The CDR3 DNA sequence: TGCGCCACCTCGTACTCCACCTACAATGAGCAGTTCTTC. The rearrangement joins TRBV10-1 to TRBJ2-1; D ambiguous. Trimming cost V 10 bases and J 2 bases, with 12 bases left between them. Looked up from germline, CDR1 is WNHNN and CDR2 is SYGVQD (reference sequence). The CDR3 totals 13 residues.

The sample holds a few counts of this clonotype. The chain links TRBV4-1 to TRBJ1-5; tentative D call: TRBD1 (5 bases). This CDR3 contains 15 residues. CDR1 MGHRA and CDR2 YSYEKL come from the germline V gene. Trimming stripped 3 bases from V and 1 base from J, with 10 bases between. The CDR3 region has the DNA TGCGCCAGCAGCCAGAGGGACGGGAGCAATCAGCCCCAGCATTTT. It codes for CASSQRDGSNQPQHF.

Points on this clonotype: The junction departs from the called germline gene at one end, perhaps through a read error. The genes are TRBV13 and TRBJ2-7; D is unresolved. This CDR3 spans 11 amino acids. Germline CDR1 reads PRHDT; CDR2 reads FYEKMQ (reference sequence). CDR3 sequence: CASSKQYVQYF. CDR3 sequence (DNA): TGTGCCAGCAGCAAACAGTACGTGCAGTACTTC.

The CDR3 nucleotides are TGCAGCGTTACCGGCGGGACCTACGAGCAGTACTTC. Its protein product is CSVTGGTYEQYF. V usage is TRBV29-1 and J usage is TRBJ2-7; maybe TRBD2 (6 bases). The V and J ends lost 5 bases and 2 bases respectively, with 10 bases between them. CDR1 and CDR2 from the germline V gene are SQVTM and ANQGSEA. The CDR3 loop spans 12 amino acids.

This clonotype was seen many times. This chain uses TRBV13 with TRBJ2-1; weak D call: TRBD1 (5 bases). The germline CDR1 and CDR2 sequences are PRHDT and FYEKMQ (reference sequence). The V and J ends lost 5 bases and 0 bases respectively, with 11 bases between them. There are 15 residues in the CDR3. DNA of the CDR3: TGTGCCAGCAGCCCGCGACAGAGCTCCTACAATGAGCAGTTCTTC. Its translation is CASSPRQSSYNEQFF.

This clonotype was observed many times. V usage is TRBV15 and J usage is TRBJ2-3, with 7 bases identical to TRBD1. This CDR3 spans 15 amino acids. V lost 2 bases, J lost 3 bases, and 5 bases stayed unmatched. The germline CDR1 and CDR2 sequences are LNHNV and YYDKDF (reference sequence). The CDR3 spells CATSRSGTETDTQYF. CDR3 sequence (DNA): TGTGCCACCAGCAGATCCGGGACAGAGACAGATACGCAGTATTTT.

The chain carries TRBV14 and TRBJ2-3; 13 positions agree with TRBD2. Germline CDR1 SGHDN, CDR2 FVKESK. Germline trimming cut 5 bases from V and 2 bases from J; bases unmatched to any gene: 7. The CDR3 contains 17 residues. As DNA, the CDR3 is TGTGCCAGCAGCATCTGGACTAGCGGGGGAACCACAGATACGCAGTATTTT. Protein product: CASSIWTSGGTTDTQYF.

The sample holds a few counts of this clonotype. This sequence joins TRBV4-1 and TRBJ2-1, with D perhaps TRBD1 or TRBD2 (5 bases each). Trimming cost V 1 base and J 0 bases, with 13 bases left between them. This CDR3 has 17 amino acids. Germline-derived CDR1 and CDR2 are MGHRA and YSYEKL. This CDR3 is CASSQGSGPPSYNEQFF. The DNA of the CDR3 is TGCGCCAGCAGCCAAGGTTCGGGACCCCCCTCCTACAATGAGCAGTTCTTC.

The chain employs TRBV4-1 and TRBJ2-1, with 7 bases aligning to TRBD2. This CDR3 contains 15 residues. V shed 2 bases and J 0 bases; nucleotides not matched to a gene: 1. CDR1 is MGHRA and CDR2 is YSYEKL in the germline V gene. The CDR3 reads CASSQQRDSYNEQFF. CDR3 nucleotide sequence: TGCGCCAGCAGCCAACAGCGGGACTCCTACAATGAGCAGTTCTTC.

This clonotype has a handful of counts. The genes are TRBV12-3 or TRBV12-4 and TRBJ1-1; TRBD1 is a possible D gene (5 bases). V lost 7 bases to trimming and J lost 1 base, with 16 bases between them. CDR3 length: 15 amino acids. CDR3 sequence (DNA): TGTGCCAGCACCCTAAGTGGGCAGGGGAACACTGAAGCTTTCTTT. Amino acid sequence: CASTLSGQGNTEAFF.

The chain couples TRBV12-3 or TRBV12-4 to TRBJ2-5; possibly TRBD1 for D (5 bases). CDR3 length: 13 residues. V lost 3 bases, J lost 5 bases, and 10 bases lay in between. The CDR3 is CASSFRQSETQYF. Written as DNA, the CDR3 is TGTGCCAGCAGTTTCAGACAGTCGGAGACCCAGTACTTC.